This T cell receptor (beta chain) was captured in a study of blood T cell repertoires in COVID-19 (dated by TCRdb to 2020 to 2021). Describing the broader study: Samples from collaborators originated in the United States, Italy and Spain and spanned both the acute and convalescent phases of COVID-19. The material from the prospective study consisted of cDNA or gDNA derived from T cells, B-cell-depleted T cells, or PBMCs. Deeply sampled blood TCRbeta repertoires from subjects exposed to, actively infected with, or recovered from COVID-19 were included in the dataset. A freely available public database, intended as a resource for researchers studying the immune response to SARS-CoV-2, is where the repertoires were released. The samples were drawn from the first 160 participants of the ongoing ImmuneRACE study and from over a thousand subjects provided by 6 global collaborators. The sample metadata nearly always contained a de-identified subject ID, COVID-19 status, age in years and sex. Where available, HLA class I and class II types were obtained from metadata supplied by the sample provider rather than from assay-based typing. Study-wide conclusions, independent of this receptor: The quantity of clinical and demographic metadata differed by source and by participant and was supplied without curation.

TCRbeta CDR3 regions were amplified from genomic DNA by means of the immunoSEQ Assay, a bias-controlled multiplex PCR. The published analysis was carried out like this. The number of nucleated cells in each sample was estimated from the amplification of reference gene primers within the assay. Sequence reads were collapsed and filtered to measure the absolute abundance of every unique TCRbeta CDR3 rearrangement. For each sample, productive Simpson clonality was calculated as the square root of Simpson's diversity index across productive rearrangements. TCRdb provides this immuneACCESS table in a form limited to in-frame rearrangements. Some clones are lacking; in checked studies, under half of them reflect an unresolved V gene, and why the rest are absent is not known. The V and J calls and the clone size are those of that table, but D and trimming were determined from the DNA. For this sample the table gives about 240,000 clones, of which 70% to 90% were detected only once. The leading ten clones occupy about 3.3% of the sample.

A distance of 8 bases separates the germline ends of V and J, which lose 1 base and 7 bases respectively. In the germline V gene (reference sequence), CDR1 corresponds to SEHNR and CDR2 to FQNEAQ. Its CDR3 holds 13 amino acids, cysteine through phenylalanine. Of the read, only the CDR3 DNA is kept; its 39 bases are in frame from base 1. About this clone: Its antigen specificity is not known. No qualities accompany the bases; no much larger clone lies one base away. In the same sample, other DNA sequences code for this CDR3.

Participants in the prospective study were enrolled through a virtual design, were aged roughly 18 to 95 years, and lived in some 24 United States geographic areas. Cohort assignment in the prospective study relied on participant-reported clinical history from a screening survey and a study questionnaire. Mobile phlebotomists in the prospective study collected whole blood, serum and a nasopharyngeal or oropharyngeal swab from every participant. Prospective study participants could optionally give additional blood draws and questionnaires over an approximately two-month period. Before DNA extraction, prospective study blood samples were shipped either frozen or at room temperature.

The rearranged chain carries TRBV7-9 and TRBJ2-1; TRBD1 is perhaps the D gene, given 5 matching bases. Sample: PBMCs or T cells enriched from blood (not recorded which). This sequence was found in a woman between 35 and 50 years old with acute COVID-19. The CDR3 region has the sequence CASSLGGGNEQFF. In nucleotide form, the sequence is TGTGCCAGCAGCTTAGGGGGCGGAAATGAGCAGTTCTTC.